This TCR beta chain emerged from a study of OX40 agonist ivuxolimab in advanced cancers. General study points: Antigen targets of the expanded peripheral T cells went undetermined. With doses of 0.1-3.0 mg/kg, partial responders showed among the lowest clonal expansion.

Concerning this clone: Its antigen is undetermined. A junction end diverges from the germline sequence, so it may reflect a read error.

Germline CDR1 and CDR2: MGHDK and SYGVNS. This CDR3 region has 13 residues. TCRdb's table, derived via immunoSEQ multiplex PCR, lists solely in-frame clones and lacks some. The sample includes tens of thousands of clones, approximately 91% seen only once; the top ten take approximately 10%. The sequence came from an adult with an advanced solid tumor such as melanoma, head and neck, liver or kidney cancer. The chain combines TRBV25-1 with TRBJ2-7; the D call may be TRBD1 or TRBD2 (5 bases each). The sample here was CD4+ or CD8+ T cells sorted from blood, taken in a trial of the OX40 agonist ivuxolimab. The CDR3 is CVSSDWGIYEQYF. The DNA of the CDR3 is TGTGTCAGCAGTGATTGGGGGATCTACGAGCAGTACTTC.